The clone carrying this TCR beta chain was counted many times. The target antigen is unknown. The data were taken from a study of T cell repertoires in cytomegalovirus infection. Study-wide results and caveats: HLA-C-restricted, CMV-specific TCR beta clonotypes were dominant ex vivo.

TCRdb itself ran the reads through MiXCR, one entry per CDR3 protein. The sample has about 330,000 distinct CDR3 sequences, 9.5% seen once. This clonotype originated in a human donor in good health (CMV status not recorded). Some clones in this sample may be carry-over from other donors' samples. The material sequenced was PBMCs.

The CDR3 sequence is CASSYSFTWTGENTGELFF. CDR3 nucleotides: TGTGCCAGCAGTTACTCATTCACGTGGACAGGGGAGAACACCGGGGAGCTGTTTTTT. This chain links TRBV12-3 or TRBV12-4 with TRBJ2-2; 9 bases are a match to TRBD1. Trimming cost V 4 bases and J 1 base; bases outside gene matches: 13. The CDR3 totals 19 residues.